Below, 21 T cell receptor beta chains from the same sample are listed, as sequenced in a study of cytomegalovirus exposure and HLA in healthy donors. Use of 60 Vbeta and 13 Jbeta primers characterized the PCR. Method: immunoSEQ multiplex PCR; TCRdb's copy keeps in-frame clones and lacks some. This table has some 100,000 clones, 65% to 75% appearing once. Sequencing input: PBMCs. Receptors were obtained from a woman aged 18-29 years in good health and CMV-seropositive.

The chain uses TRBV5-1 and TRBJ2-5; D possibly corresponds to TRBD2 (6 bases). Germline V gene data show CDR1 as SGHRS and CDR2 as YFSETQ. V was shortened by 4 bases and J by 2 bases, with 12 bases between the two germline ends. This CDR3 region has 14 residues. Here the CDR3 reads CASSQRTTQETQYF. CDR3 bases: TGCGCCAGCAGCCAACGGACTACACAAGAGACCCAGTACTTC.

This chain uses TRBV11-2 with TRBJ2-7; possibly TRBD1 for D (5 bases). There are 12 residues in the CDR3. The germline V gene encodes CDR1 SGHAT and CDR2 FQNNGV. V lost 1 base and J lost 5, with 6 bases in between. The CDR3 reads CASSLVTDEQYF. For the CDR3, the DNA is TGTGCCAGCAGCTTAGTGACAGACGAGCAGTACTTC.

This clone was counted only a few times. The gene calls are TRBV2 and TRBJ2-7; unclear D gene. V lost 4 bases and J 6 bases, leaving 4 bases between the germline ends. Germline CDR1 reads SNHLY; CDR2 reads FYNNEI. The length of the CDR3 is 10 residues. CDR3 DNA sequence: TGTGCCAGCAGTGTTATCGAGCAGTACTTC. This codes for CASSVIEQYF.

The genes are TRBV30 and TRBJ2-5; 11 bases align to TRBD2. The end of the DNA is better explained by TRBJ2-7, so the J call may be wrong. CDR3 length: 13 amino acids. CDR1 is GTSNPN and CDR2 is SVGIG in the germline V gene (reference sequence). CDR3 nucleotides: TGTGCCTGGGGGACTAGCGGACCCTACGAGCAGTACTTC. This codes for CAWGTSGPYEQYF.

The CDR3 protein is CASSPTSGAGSYGTQYF. CDR3 nucleotide sequence: TGTGCCAGCAGCCCGACGTCAGGAGCGGGAAGCTACGGTACGCAGTATTTT. The chain links TRBV7-8 to TRBJ2-3, with TRBD2 matching 7 bases. CDR3 length: 17 amino acids. V was clipped by 5 bases and J by 8 bases; unmatched bases: 19. Germline assignment: CDR1 SGHVS and CDR2 FQNEAQ.

This clone appeared a single time. The V call is TRBV19, the J call TRBJ2-7; TRBD2 agrees at 12 bases. The CDR3 totals 12 residues. Trimming removed 6 bases from V and 7 bases from J; junction bases left unmatched: 1. Germline loops: CDR1 LNHDA, CDR2 SQIVND (reference sequence). CDR3 DNA sequence: TGTGCCAGTAGGGGACTAGCGGGTGAGCAGTACTTC. Translation gives CASRGLAGEQYF.

V is TRBV27 and J is TRBJ1-2; 7 bases fit TRBD1. This CDR3 spans 14 amino acids. CDR1 is MNHEY, CDR2 SMNVEV, per germline (reference sequence). The J segment lost 1 base and the V segment lost 5 bases, leaving 4 bases of the junction unmatched. This CDR3 is CASSLDRSNYGYTF. CDR3 DNA: TGTGCCAGCAGTCTGGACAGGAGTAACTATGGCTACACCTTC.

This clone has a handful of counts. The chain combines TRBV29-1 with TRBJ2-2; TRBD1 aligns across 8 bases. CDR3 length: 13 amino acids. Germline lookup yields CDR1 SQVTM and CDR2 ANQGSEA. J gave up 2 bases and V 6 bases, and 2 bases lay outside the gene matches. CDR3: CSVDRGNTGELFF. The CDR3 coding sequence is TGCAGCGTAGACAGGGGAAACACCGGGGAGCTGTTTTTT.

This sequence joins TRBV7-8 and TRBJ2-7; 10 bases align to TRBD2. The CDR3 totals 14 residues. Germline loops: CDR1 SGHVS, CDR2 FQNEAQ. Trimming at V came to 3 bases and at J to 2 bases, leaving 1 base not matched to a gene. In DNA form, the CDR3 reads TGTGCCAGCAGCTTGGGACTAGCGACCTACGAGCAGTACTTC. It translates to CASSLGLATYEQYF.

This clone was seen repeatedly, ten times or more. CDR3 sequence: CASSRGLYNEQFF. The CDR3 DNA sequence: TGTGCCAGCAGCCGAGGACTCTACAATGAGCAGTTCTTC. The rearrangement joins TRBV7-3 to TRBJ2-1; D is possibly TRBD2 (5 bases). Per germline, CDR1 SGHTA and CDR2 FQGTGA. The V end was cut by 5 bases, the J end by 3 bases, with 8 bases between. The CDR3 length is 13 residues.

V usage is TRBV4-1 and J usage is TRBJ2-1, with TRBD2 matching over 9 bases. V shed 6 bases, J shed 2 bases, and the junction held 5 bases outside the gene matches. This CDR3 comprises 15 residues. CDR1 and CDR2 from the germline V gene are MGHRA and YSYEKL. The DNA of the CDR3 is TGCGCCAGCAGGAACCTAGCGGGGACCTACAATGAGCAGTTCTTC. Translation: CASRNLAGTYNEQFF.

This sequence joins TRBV18 and TRBJ1-1, with 7 positions matching TRBD1. Trimming cost V 3 bases and J 2 bases; bases outside gene matches: 3. CDR1 KGHSH and CDR2 LQKENI come from the germline V gene. The CDR3 has 14 amino acids. The CDR3 bases are TGTGCCAGCTCACCCGGGACAGTTAACACTGAAGCTTTCTTT. Translated: CASSPGTVNTEAFF.

This clone has just a few counts. The chain recombines TRBV10-1 with TRBJ1-1; D may be TRBD1 (6 bases). CDR1 and CDR2 (germline): WNHNN, SYGVQD (reference sequence). V was cut by 6 bases and J by 4 bases, with 9 bases left in between. The CDR3 extends over 12 amino acids. This CDR3 is CASRRQATEAFF. CDR3 nucleotides: TGCGCCAGCAGGAGACAGGCCACTGAAGCTTTCTTT.

V is TRBV27 and J is TRBJ1-1, with TRBD1 as a possible D gene (5 bases). Per the germline V gene, CDR1 is MNHEY and CDR2 is SMNVEV (reference sequence). The CDR3 is 15 amino acids. Between the trimmed V and J ends, which lost 4 bases and 1 base, there was a span of 13 bases. The CDR3 loop is CASSSLLGGNTEAFF. The DNA for the CDR3 is TGTGCCAGCAGTTCCCTTTTGGGGGGGAACACTGAAGCTTTCTTT.

Sample share makes this clone medium-sized. The V call is TRBV11-3, the J call TRBJ2-2; D might be TRBD1 (6 bases). CDR3 length equals 15 residues. Germline CDR1 SGHNT, CDR2 YENEEA. Trimming left V 2 bases short and J 4 bases short, with 11 bases between. CDR3 nucleotide sequence: TGTGCCAGCAGCTTATCAGGGGTTTCCACCGGGGAGCTGTTTTTT. This codes for CASSLSGVSTGELFF.

This clone was counted only a few times. The chain couples TRBV6-4 to TRBJ2-3; D unresolved. The CDR3 sequence is 13 residues long. Trimming cost V 2 bases and J 2 bases, with 5 bases left between them. Germline V lookup: CDR1 MRHNA, CDR2 SNTAGT. In DNA form, the CDR3 reads TGTGCCAGCAGTGACCTGTTCACAGATACGCAGTATTTT. It translates to CASSDLFTDTQYF.

The gene calls are TRBV5-4 and TRBJ2-3, with 8 bases identical to TRBD2. Germline assignment: CDR1 SGHNT and CDR2 YYREEE (reference sequence). The V segment lost 2 bases and the J segment 2 bases; nucleotides outside the gene matches: 7. The CDR3 extends over 16 amino acids. In DNA, the CDR3 is TGTGCCAGCAGCTTCCTGACTAGCGCGATCACAGATACGCAGTATTTT. This sequence encodes CASSFLTSAITDTQYF.

The chain carries TRBV4-3 and TRBJ2-6; D gene ambiguous. This CDR3 is 15 amino acids long. The V end lost 1 base, the J end lost 4 bases, and 8 bases lay between the germline ends. Germline CDR1 is LGHNA and CDR2 is YSLEER. The CDR3 bases are TGCGCCAGCAGCCAAGCCCCCGCGGGGGCCAACGTCCTGACTTTC. Its protein is CASSQAPAGANVLTF.

The chain is built from TRBV6-4 and TRBJ2-1; 8 bases fit TRBD1. Germline-derived CDR1 and CDR2 are MRHNA and SNTAGT. V trimming: 6 bases; J trimming: 6 bases; junction bases outside the gene matches: 4. The CDR3 length is 13 residues. In nucleotides, the CDR3 is TGTGCCAGCAGCGAGACAGGGGTCAATGAGCAGTTCTTC. Translation gives CASSETGVNEQFF.

This clone has a single count. This chain connects TRBV4-3 to TRBJ2-3, with 7 nucleotides matching TRBD2. The V and J ends lost 1 base and 0 bases, in that order; junction bases with no gene match: 10. Per germline, CDR1 LGHNA and CDR2 YSLEER. The CDR3 spans 18 residues. The CDR3 loop reads CASSQGANLAASTDTQYF. CDR3 DNA sequence: TGCGCCAGCAGCCAAGGGGCCAATCTAGCGGCTAGCACAGATACGCAGTATTTT.

The V and J genes are TRBV7-3 and TRBJ2-7, with 9 bases identical to TRBD2. Unmatched junction bases numbered 5, after V lost 1 base and J lost 4 bases. The CDR3 has 15 residues. The germline CDR1 and CDR2 sequences are SGHTA and FQGTGA. The CDR3 protein is CASSLRSSGDYEQYF. The CDR3, as DNA: TGTGCCAGCAGCTTAAGGTCTAGCGGGGATTACGAGCAGTACTTC.